A single T cell receptor beta chain is shown here with its context. Some clones are missing from TCRdb's copy, which holds only in-frame ones; the method was immunoSEQ multiplex PCR. The table shows some 110,000 clones, with 90% to 95% occurring only once. The source of the sample is a study of T cell changes during pregnancy in multiple sclerosis. The CDR3 consists of 16 residues. J lost 0 bases, V lost 5 bases, and 7 bases had no gene match. The germline gives CDR1 LNHDA, CDR2 SQIVND (reference sequence). The chain combines TRBV19 with TRBJ1-3, with 7 bases lining up with TRBD1. The sequence was obtained from a female donor with multiple sclerosis, enrolled in a pregnancy study. The sequences come from peripheral blood, collected in the third trimester of pregnancy. Here the CDR3 DNA reads TGTGCCAGTAGTTACGGGACAGTCCTCTCTGGAAACACCATATATTTT. Its translation: CASSYGTVLSGNTIYF.